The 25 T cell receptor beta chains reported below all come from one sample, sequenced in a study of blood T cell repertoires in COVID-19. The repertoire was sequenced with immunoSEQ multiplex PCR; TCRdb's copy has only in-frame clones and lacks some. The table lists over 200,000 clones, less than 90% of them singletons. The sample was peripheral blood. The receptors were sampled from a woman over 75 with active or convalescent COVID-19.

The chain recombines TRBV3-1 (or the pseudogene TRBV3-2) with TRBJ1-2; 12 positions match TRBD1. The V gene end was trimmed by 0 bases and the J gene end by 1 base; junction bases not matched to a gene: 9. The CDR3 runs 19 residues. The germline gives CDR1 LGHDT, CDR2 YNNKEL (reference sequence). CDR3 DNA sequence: TGTGCCAGCAGCCAAGATCCGGGGACAGGGGGCGCGGATAACTATGGCTACACCTTC. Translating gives CASSQDPGTGGADNYGYTF.

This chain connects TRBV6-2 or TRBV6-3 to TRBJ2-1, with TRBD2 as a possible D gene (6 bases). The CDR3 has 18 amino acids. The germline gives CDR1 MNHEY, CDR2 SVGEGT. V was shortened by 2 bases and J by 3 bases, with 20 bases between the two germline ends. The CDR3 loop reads CASSYRLGAGRNYNEQFF. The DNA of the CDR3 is TGTGCCAGCAGTTACCGATTAGGGGCGGGGCGAAACTACAATGAGCAGTTCTTC.

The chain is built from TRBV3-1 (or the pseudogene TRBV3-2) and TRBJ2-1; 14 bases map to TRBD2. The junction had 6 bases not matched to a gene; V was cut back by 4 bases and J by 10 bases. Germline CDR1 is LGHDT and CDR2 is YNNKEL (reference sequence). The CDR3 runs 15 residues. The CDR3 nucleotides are TGTGCCAGCAGCCTAGGGACTAGCGGGAGAGACGAGCAGTTCTTC. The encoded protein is CASSLGTSGRDEQFF.

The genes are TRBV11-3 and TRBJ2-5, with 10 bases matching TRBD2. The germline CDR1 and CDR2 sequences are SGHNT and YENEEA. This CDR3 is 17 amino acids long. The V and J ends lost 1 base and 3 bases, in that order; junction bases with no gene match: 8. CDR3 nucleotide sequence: TGTGCCAGCAGCTTAGGCGCTTTAGCGGGGGGAAAAGAGACCCAGTACTTC. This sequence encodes CASSLGALAGGKETQYF.

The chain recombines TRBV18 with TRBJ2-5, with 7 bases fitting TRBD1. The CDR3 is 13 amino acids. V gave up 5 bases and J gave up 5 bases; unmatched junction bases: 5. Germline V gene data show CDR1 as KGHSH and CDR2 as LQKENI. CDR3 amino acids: CASSSDRVETQYF. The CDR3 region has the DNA TGTGCCAGCTCATCCGACAGGGTTGAGACCCAGTACTTC.

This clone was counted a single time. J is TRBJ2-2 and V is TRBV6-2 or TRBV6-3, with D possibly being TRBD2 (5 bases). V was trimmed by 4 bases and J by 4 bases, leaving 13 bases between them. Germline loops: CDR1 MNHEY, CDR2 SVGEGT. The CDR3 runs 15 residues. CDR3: CASSFFGVITGELFF. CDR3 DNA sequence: TGTGCCAGCAGTTTCTTCGGGGTAATCACCGGGGAGCTGTTTTTT.

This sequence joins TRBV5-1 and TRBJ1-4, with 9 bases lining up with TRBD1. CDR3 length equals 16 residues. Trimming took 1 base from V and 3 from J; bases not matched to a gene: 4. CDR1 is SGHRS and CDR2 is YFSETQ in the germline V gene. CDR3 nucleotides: TGCGCCAGCAGCTTGACCGGGACAGGGTCTAATGAAAAACTGTTTTTT. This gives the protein CASSLTGTGSNEKLFF.

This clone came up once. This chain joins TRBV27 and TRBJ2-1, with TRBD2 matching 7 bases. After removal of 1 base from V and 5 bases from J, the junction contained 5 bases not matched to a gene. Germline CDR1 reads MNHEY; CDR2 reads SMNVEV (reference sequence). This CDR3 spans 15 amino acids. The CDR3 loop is CASSLYGRRNNEQFF. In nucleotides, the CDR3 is TGTGCCAGCAGTTTATACGGGAGGAGAAACAATGAGCAGTTCTTC.

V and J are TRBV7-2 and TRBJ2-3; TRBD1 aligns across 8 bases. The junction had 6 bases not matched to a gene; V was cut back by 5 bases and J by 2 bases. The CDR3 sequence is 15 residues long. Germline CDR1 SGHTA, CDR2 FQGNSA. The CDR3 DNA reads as TGTGCCAGCAGCGTCAGGGGGCGGTTCACAGATACGCAGTATTTT. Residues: CASSVRGRFTDTQYF. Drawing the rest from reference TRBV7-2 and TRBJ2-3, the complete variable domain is GAGVSQSPSNKVTEKGKDVELRCDPISGHTALYWYRQSLGQGLEFLIYFQGNSAPDKSGLPSDRFSAERTGGSVSTLTIQRTQQEDSAVYLCASSVRGRFTDTQYFGPGTRLTVL.

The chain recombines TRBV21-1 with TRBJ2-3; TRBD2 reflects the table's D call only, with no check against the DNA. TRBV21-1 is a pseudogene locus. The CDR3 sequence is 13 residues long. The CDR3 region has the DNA TGTGCCAGCAGCGAGGCATACACAGATACGCAGTATTTT. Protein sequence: CASSEAYTDTQYF.

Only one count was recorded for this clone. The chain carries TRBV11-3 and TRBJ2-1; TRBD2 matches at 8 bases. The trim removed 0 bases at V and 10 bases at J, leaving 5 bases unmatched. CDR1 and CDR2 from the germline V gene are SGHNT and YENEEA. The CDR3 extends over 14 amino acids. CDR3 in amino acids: CASSLDGGAIEQFF. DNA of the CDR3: TGTGCCAGCAGCTTAGACGGGGGGGCAATAGAGCAGTTCTTC.

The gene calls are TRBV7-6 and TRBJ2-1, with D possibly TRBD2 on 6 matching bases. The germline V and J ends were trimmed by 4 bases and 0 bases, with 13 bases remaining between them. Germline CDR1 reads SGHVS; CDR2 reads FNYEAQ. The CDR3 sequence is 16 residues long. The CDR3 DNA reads TGTGCCAGCAGCTCCCGCGGGATGGGCTCCTACAATGAGCAGTTCTTC. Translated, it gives CASSSRGMGSYNEQFF.

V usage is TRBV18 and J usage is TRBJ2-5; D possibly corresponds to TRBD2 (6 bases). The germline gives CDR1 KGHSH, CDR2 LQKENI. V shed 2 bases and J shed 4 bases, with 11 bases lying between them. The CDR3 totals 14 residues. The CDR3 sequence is CASSPGYGGETQYF. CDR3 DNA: TGTGCCAGCTCACCAGGGTACGGGGGAGAGACCCAGTACTTC.

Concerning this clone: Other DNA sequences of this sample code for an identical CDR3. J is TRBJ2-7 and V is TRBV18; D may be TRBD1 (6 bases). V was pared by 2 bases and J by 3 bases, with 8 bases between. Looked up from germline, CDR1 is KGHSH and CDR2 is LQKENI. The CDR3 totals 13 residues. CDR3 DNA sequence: TGTGCCAGCTCACCAACAGGGCTCTACGAGCAGTACTTC. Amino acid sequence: CASSPTGLYEQYF.

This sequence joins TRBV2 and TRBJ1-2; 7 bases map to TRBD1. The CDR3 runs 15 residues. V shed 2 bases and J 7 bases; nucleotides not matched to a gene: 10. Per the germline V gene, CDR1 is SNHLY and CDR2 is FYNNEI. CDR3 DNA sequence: TGTGCCAGCAGTGAATTCGGGCAGGGGGTTATTGGCTACACCTTC. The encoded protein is CASSEFGQGVIGYTF.

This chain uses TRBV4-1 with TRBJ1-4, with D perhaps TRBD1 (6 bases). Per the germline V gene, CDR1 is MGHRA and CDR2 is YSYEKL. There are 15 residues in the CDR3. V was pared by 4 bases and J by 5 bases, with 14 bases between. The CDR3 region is CASSRTTGINEKLFF. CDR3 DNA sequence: TGCGCCAGCAGCCGTACGACAGGAATAAATGAAAAACTGTTTTTT.

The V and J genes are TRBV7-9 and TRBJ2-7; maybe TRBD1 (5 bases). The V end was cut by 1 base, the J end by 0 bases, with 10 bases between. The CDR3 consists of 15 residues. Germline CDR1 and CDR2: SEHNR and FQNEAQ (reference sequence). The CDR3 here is CASSLVRTLSYEQYF. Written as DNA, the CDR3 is TGTGCCAGCAGCTTAGTGCGGACACTCTCCTACGAGCAGTACTTC.

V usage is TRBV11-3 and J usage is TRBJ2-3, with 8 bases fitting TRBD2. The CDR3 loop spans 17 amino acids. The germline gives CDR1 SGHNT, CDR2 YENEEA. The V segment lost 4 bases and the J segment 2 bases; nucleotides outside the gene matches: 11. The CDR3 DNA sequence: TGTGCCAGCAGCTCTCGGACTAGCCGTAGCTCCACAGATACGCAGTATTTT. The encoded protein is CASSSRTSRSSTDTQYF.

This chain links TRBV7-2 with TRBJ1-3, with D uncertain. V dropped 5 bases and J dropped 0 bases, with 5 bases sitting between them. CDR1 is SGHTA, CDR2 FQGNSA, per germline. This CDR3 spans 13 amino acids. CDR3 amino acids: CASSPGSGNTIYF. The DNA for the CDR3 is TGTGCCAGCAGCCCCGGCTCTGGAAACACCATATATTTT.

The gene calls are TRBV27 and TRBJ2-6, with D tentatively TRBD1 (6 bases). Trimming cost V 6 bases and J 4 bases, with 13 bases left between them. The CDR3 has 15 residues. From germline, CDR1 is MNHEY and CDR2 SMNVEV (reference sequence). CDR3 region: CASRPTGLGANVLTF. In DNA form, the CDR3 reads TGTGCCAGCAGGCCAACAGGGTTAGGGGCCAACGTCCTGACTTTC.

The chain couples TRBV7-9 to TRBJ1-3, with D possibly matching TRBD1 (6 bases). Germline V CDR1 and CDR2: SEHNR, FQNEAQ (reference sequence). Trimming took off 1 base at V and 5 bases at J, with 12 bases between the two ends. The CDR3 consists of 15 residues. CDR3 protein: CASSLVQGLRNTIYF. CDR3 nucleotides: TGTGCCAGCAGCTTAGTTCAGGGGTTGAGAAACACCATATATTTT.

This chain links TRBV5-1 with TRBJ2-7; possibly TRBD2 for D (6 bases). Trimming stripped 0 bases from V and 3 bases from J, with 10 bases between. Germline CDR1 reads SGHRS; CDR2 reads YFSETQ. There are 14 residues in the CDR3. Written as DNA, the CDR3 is TGCGCCAGCAGCTTGGCTCTTAGCGGCTACGAGCAGTACTTC. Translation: CASSLALSGYEQYF.

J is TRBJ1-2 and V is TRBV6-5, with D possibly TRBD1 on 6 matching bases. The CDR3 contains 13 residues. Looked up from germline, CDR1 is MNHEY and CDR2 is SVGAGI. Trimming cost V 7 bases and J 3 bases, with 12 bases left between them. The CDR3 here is CASKLQGHYGYTF. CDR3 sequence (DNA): TGTGCCAGCAAACTACAGGGTCACTATGGCTACACCTTC.

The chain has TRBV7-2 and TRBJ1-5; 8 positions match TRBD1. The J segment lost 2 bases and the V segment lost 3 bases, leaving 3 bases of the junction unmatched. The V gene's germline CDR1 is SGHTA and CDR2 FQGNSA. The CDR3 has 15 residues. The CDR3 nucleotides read TGTGCCAGCAGCTTTTCAGGGGGCGGCAATCAGCCCCAGCATTTT. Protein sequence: CASSFSGGGNQPQHF.

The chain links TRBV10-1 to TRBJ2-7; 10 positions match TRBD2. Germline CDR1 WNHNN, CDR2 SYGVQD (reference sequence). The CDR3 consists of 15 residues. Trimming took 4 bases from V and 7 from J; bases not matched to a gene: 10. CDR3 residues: CASSGKAGGPGEQYF. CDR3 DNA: TGCGCCAGCAGTGGAAAAGCGGGAGGGCCTGGAGAGCAGTACTTC.